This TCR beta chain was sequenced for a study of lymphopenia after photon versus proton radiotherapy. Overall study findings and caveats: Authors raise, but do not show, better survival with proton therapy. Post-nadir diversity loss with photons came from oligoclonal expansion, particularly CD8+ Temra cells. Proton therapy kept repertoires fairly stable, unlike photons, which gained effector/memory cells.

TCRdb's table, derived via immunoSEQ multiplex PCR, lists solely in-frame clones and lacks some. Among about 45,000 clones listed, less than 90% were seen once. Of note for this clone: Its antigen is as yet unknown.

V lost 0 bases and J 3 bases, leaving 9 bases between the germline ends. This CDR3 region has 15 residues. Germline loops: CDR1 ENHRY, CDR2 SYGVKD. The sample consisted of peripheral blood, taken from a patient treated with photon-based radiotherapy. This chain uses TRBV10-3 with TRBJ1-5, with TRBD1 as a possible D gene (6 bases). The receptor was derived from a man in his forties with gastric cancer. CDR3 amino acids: CAISESDSLNQPQHF. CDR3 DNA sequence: TGTGCCATCAGTGAGTCGGACAGTCTCAATCAGCCCCAGCATTTT.